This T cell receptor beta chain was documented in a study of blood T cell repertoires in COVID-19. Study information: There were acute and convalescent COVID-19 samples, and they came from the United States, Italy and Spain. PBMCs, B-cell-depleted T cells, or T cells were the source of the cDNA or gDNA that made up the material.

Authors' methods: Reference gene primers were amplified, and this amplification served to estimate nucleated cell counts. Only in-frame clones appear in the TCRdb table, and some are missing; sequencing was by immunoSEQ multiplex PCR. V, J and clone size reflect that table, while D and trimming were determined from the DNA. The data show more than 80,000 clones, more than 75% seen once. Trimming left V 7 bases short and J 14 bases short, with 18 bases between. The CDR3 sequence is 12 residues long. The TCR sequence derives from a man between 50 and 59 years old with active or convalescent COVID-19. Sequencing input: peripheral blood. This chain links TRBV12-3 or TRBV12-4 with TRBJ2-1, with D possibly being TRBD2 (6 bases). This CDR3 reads CASNSLRGSEFF. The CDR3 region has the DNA TGTGCCAGCAACTCACTTCGGGGGTCGGAGTTCTTC.